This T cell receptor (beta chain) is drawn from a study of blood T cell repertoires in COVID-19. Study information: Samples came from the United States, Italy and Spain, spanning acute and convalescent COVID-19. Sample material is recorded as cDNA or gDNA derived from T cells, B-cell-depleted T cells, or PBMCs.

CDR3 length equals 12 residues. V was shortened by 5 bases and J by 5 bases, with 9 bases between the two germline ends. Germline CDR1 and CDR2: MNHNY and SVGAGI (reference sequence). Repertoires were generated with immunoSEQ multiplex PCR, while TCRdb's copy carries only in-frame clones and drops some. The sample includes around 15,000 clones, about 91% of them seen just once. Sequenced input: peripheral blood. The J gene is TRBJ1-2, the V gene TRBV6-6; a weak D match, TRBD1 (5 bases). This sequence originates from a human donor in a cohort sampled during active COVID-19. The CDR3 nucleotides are TGTGCCAGCAGTATATCAGGGTATGGCTACACCTTC. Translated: CASSISGYGYTF.